These T cell receptor beta chains were read from a single sample in a study of blood T cell repertoires in COVID-19. This table comes from immunoSEQ multiplex PCR, and its TCRdb copy is limited to in-frame clones, with some not included. The sample has approximately 71,000 clones; 65% to 80% are singletons. Input material: peripheral blood. These receptors were obtained from a human donor in a cohort sampled during active COVID-19. The CDR3 runs from the conserved cysteine through the conserved F or W. The D gene is left open where the match is weak. Clone size appears in some rows only: once, few, many, or a class for an expanded clone.

.	.	TRBJ2-3	TRBV29-1	CSVRRTSTDTQYF	TGCAGCGTTCGCCGGACATCCACAGATACGCAGTATTTT
TRBD2	.	TRBJ2-2	TRBV6-2/TRBV6-3	CASSLRTSGNTGELFF	TGTGCCAGCAGTCTGAGGACTAGCGGGAACACCGGGGAGCTGTTTTTT
TRBD2	.	TRBJ2-1	TRBV27	CASSPLAGGNNEQFF	TGTGCCAGCAGTCCTCTAGCGGGAGGAAACAATGAGCAGTTCTTC
.	.	TRBJ2-5	TRBV4-1	CASRGHGQETQYF	TGCGCCAGCAGGGGCCACGGCCAAGAGACCCAGTACTTC
TRBD1	.	TRBJ1-2	TRBV6-5	CASRDTGAPSYGYTF	TGTGCCAGCAGGGACACAGGGGCCCCCAGCTATGGCTACACCTTC
TRBD1	.	TRBJ1-1	TRBV11-2	CASSPGTGGYHTEAFF	TGTGCCAGCAGCCCGGGGACAGGGGGGTATCACACTGAAGCTTTCTTT
TRBD2	.	TRBJ2-7	TRBV11-2	CASSYIAGGPYEQYF	TGTGCCAGCAGCTACATAGCGGGAGGGCCGTACGAGCAGTACTTC
.	.	TRBJ1-4	TRBV4-3	CASSQEGTGLIEKLFF	TGCGCCAGCAGCCAAGAGGGAACAGGGCTTATAGAAAAACTGTTTTTT
.	.	TRBJ2-1	TRBV5-6	CASSLGTLTYNEQFF	TGTGCCAGCAGCTTGGGGACACTTACCTACAATGAGCAGTTCTTC
.	.	TRBJ1-1	TRBV4-3	CASSYNMNTEAFF	TGCGCCAGCAGCTATAACATGAACACTGAAGCTTTCTTT
TRBD2	.	TRBJ2-2	TRBV19	CASSIALAGDTGELFF	TGTGCCAGTAGTATTGCACTAGCGGGAGACACCGGGGAGCTGTTTTTT
TRBD1	.	TRBJ2-1	TRBV29-1	CSVDGTGLFNEQFF	TGCAGCGTCGACGGGACAGGGCTTTTCAATGAGCAGTTCTTC
.	once	TRBJ1-3	TRBV7-6	CASSLGTASHSGNTIYF	TGTGCCAGCAGCTTAGGGACAGCCAGCCACTCTGGAAACACCATATATTTT